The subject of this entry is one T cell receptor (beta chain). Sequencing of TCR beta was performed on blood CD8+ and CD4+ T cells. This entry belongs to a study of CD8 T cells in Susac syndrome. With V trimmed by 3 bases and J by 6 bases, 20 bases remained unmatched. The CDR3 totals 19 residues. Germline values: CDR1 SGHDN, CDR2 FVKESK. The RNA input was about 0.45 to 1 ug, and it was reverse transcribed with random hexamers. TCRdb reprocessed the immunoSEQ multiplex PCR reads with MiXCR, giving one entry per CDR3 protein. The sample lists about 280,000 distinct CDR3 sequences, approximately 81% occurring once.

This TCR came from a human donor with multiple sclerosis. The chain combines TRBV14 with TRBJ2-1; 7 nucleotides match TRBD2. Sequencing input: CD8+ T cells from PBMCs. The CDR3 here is CASSHPDWRLAGNVNEQFF. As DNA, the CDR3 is TGTGCCAGCAGCCACCCCGACTGGCGACTAGCAGGGAATGTCAATGAGCAGTTCTTC.